The 12 T cell receptor beta chains below all came from one sample that was sequenced in a study of blood T cells in healthy people across ages. A J-beta primer mix and a sample-barcoded 5' primer were used in a second PCR of about 7 to 11 cycles. Each CDR3 protein gets one entry after TCRdb re-called the 5' RACE reads with MiXCR. This table holds more than 500,000 distinct CDR3 sequences, 27% found once. The sample was also reused in another study, on T cells of mothers and their children.

Sequences were obtained from blood. The receptors shown here come from a boy aged 2-15 years in good health.

V and J are TRBV28 and TRBJ2-5, with D tentatively TRBD2 (6 bases). The germline V and J ends were trimmed by 5 bases and 5 bases, with 9 bases remaining between them. CDR3 length: 12 residues. CDR1 MDHEN and CDR2 SYDVKM come from the germline V gene. In DNA, the CDR3 is TGTGCCAGCAGTCGGGGGTCGGAGACCCAGTACTTC. Protein product: CASSRGSETQYF.

The V and J genes are TRBV18 and TRBJ1-2; D not certain. This CDR3 has 15 amino acids. Trimming took 3 bases from V and 5 from J, leaving 16 bases between them. Germline CDR1 reads KGHSH; CDR2 reads LQKENI. CDR3 nucleotides: TGTGCCAGCTCACCGACGACGGATGGCTGGTATGGCTACACCTTC. Translating gives CASSPTTDGWYGYTF.

This clonotype was seen more than once but under ten times. This sequence joins TRBV6-1 and TRBJ1-4; D is unresolved. The germline V gene has CDR1 MNHNS and CDR2 SASEGT. The germline V and J ends were trimmed by 5 bases and 6 bases, with 19 bases remaining between them. The CDR3 is 16 amino acids. The CDR3 DNA is TGTGCCAGCAGTACCGGAGTGGGAGGGTTAGATGAAAAACTGTTTTTT. This gives the protein CASSTGVGGLDEKLFF.

The chain couples TRBV3-1 to TRBJ2-2, with TRBD2 matching 7 bases. With V trimmed by 7 bases and J by 5 bases, 7 bases remained unmatched. Looked up from germline, CDR1 is LGHDT and CDR2 is YNNKEL (reference sequence). CDR3 length equals 14 residues. CDR3 DNA sequence: TGTGCCAGCACAACCGGGGGAGGGACCGGGGAGCTGTTTTTT. Its protein product is CASTTGGGTGELFF.

The V call is TRBV10-3, the J call TRBJ1-1, with D possibly matching TRBD1 (6 bases). Germline loops: CDR1 ENHRY, CDR2 SYGVKD. The germline V and J ends were trimmed by 6 bases and 7 bases, with 15 bases remaining between them. The CDR3 is 13 amino acids. The CDR3 coding sequence is TGTGCCATCAGAACCCCGGGGACAAGTGAAGCTTTCTTT. Protein product: CAIRTPGTSEAFF.

The gene calls are TRBV12-3 or TRBV12-4 and TRBJ1-2; 7 nucleotides align to TRBD1. J lost 0 bases, V lost 4 bases, and 8 bases had no gene match. This CDR3 is built from 16 residues. In DNA, the CDR3 is TGTGCCAGCAGTTCCCCCCGGACAGGAGCTAACTATGGCTACACCTTC. Translated: CASSSPRTGANYGYTF.

The rearrangement uses TRBV10-2 and TRBJ2-2; 8 bases line up with TRBD2. With 6 bases clipped from V and 2 bases from J, the junction kept 5 bases outside the gene matches. The CDR3 loop spans 15 amino acids. Per the germline V gene, CDR1 is WSHSY and CDR2 is SAAADI. The CDR3: CASRQAGANTGELFF. CDR3 DNA sequence: TGCGCCAGCAGACAAGCGGGAGCCAACACCGGGGAGCTGTTTTTT.

The rearrangement links TRBV12-5 to TRBJ1-1; D not resolved. This CDR3 has 13 residues. The germline CDR1 and CDR2 sequences are LGHNT and FRNRAP. V shed 2 bases and J shed 2 bases, with 6 bases lying between them. The CDR3 bases are TGTGCTAGTGGTTTGAACATCAACACTGAAGCTTTCTTT. Translated: CASGLNINTEAFF.

This clonotype came up a few times. This chain connects TRBV5-1 to TRBJ1-2, with unresolved D. CDR3 length: 17 residues. From germline, CDR1 is SGHRS and CDR2 YFSETQ. Trimming removed 0 bases at V and 8 bases at J, with 23 bases between. CDR3 residues: CASSLGPLPAPVRGYTF. The CDR3 nucleotides are TGCGCCAGCAGCTTGGGGCCCCTACCGGCCCCTGTACGCGGCTACACCTTC.

This clonotype was seen a few times. This rearrangement joins TRBV5-1 to TRBJ2-1, with a weak D call TRBD2 (6 bases). The CDR3 has 16 amino acids. Germline CDR1 and CDR2: SGHRS and YFSETQ. Trimming cost V 0 bases and J 9 bases, with 19 bases left between them. The CDR3 sequence: CASSLERRARVIEQFF. The CDR3 DNA reads as TGCGCCAGCAGCTTGGAGAGGAGGGCACGGGTGATTGAGCAGTTCTTC.

This clonotype showed up just a few times. This chain uses TRBV5-5 with TRBJ2-3, with D uncertain. Germline V gives CDR1 SGHKS, CDR2 YYEKEE (reference sequence). The CDR3 spans 13 residues. V lost 6 bases and J 1 base, leaving 9 bases between the germline ends. The CDR3 sequence is CASTRLGTDTQYF. The DNA of the CDR3 is TGTGCCAGCACCCGGCTGGGCACAGATACGCAGTATTTT.

This clonotype has a handful of counts. The V call is TRBV20-1, the J call TRBJ1-4, with D perhaps matching TRBD1 (5 bases). This CDR3 has 14 residues. Germline values: CDR1 DFQATT, CDR2 SNEGSKA (reference sequence). V lost 3 bases and J 5 bases, leaving 13 bases between the germline ends. The CDR3 loop is CSARRQSRNEKLFF. CDR3 nucleotides: TGCAGTGCTAGGAGACAGTCCCGAAATGAAAAACTGTTTTTT.